The TCR beta chain under discussion was sequenced for a study of blood T cells in healthy people across ages. Alongside a J-beta primer mix, a sample-barcoded 5' primer served in a second PCR lasting roughly 6 to 11 cycles. Every cDNA was tagged by a template-switch adaptor with 12 random nucleotides. MiXCR was run by TCRdb on the 5' RACE reads, yielding one entry per CDR3 protein. The sample gives under 1,100,000 distinct CDR3 sequences, 20% to 25% of which show up once; around 0.7% is in the top ten. CDR3 size: 13 residues. Per germline, CDR1 DFQATT and CDR2 SNEGSKA (reference sequence). V lost 5 bases, J lost 0 bases, and 3 bases stayed unmatched. The same sample was also used in a study of T cells of mothers and their children.

Source material: blood. The clonotype comes from a girl aged 2 to 10 in good health. V and J are TRBV20-1 and TRBJ2-7; 8 bases line up with TRBD2. CDR3 protein: CSALAGHSYEQYF. CDR3 sequence (DNA): TGCAGTGCTCTAGCGGGTCACTCCTACGAGCAGTACTTC.